The entry that follows covers one TCR beta chain sequence. These data are taken from a study of T cells in localized non-small cell lung cancer. Measured with immunoSEQ multiplex PCR; TCRdb has only the in-frame clones, and not every one. Of 27,000 or so clones in the sample, 82% were seen once. This sequence originates from a woman between 35 and 75 years old with stage I lung adenocarcinoma. Sequenced here: peripheral blood, sampled before any cancer treatment.

CDR3 sequence reads: CASGVQGAEQYF. The CDR3 DNA follows: TGTGCTAGTGGTGTACAGGGGGCCGAGCAGTACTTC. The chain is built from TRBV12-5 and TRBJ2-7; 9 positions agree with TRBD1. Germline CDR1 reads LGHNT; CDR2 reads FRNRAP. V was pared by 5 bases and J by 6 bases, with 2 bases of the junction left unmatched. The CDR3 length is 12 residues.